Presented here are 27 T cell receptor beta chains from one specimen sequenced in a study of blood T cell repertoires in COVID-19. Method: immunoSEQ multiplex PCR; TCRdb's copy keeps in-frame clones and lacks some. The table includes about 400,000 clones, around 84% detected once. Sequencing was performed on peripheral blood. The source of these receptors is a human donor in a cohort sampled during active COVID-19.

The chain is built from TRBV3-1 (or the pseudogene TRBV3-2) and TRBJ2-7; TRBD1 might be the D (5 bases). V lost 4 bases and J 2 bases, leaving 12 bases between the germline ends. Germline assignment: CDR1 LGHDT and CDR2 YNNKEL (reference sequence). The CDR3 runs 14 residues. CDR3 in DNA: TGTGCCAGCAGCCGTGACCAGGGAACCTACGAGCAGTACTTC. It specifies CASSRDQGTYEQYF.

The gene calls are TRBV27 and TRBJ1-1; 11 nucleotides agree with TRBD1. Germline CDR1 and CDR2: MNHEY and SMNVEV (reference sequence). This CDR3 spans 14 amino acids. V was pared by 5 bases and J by 4 bases, with 3 bases of the junction left unmatched. The CDR3 here is CASSLGTGGTEAFF. The CDR3 DNA follows: TGTGCCAGCAGTCTAGGGACAGGGGGCACTGAAGCTTTCTTT.

The genes are TRBV9 and TRBJ2-2; 11 bases agree with TRBD1. The CDR3 is 16 residues long. Losses at the gene ends were 2 bases for V and 5 bases for J; bases not matched to a gene: 5. Germline CDR1 reads SGDLS; CDR2 reads YYNGEE. Written as DNA, the CDR3 is TGTGCCAGCAGCGTCCGGGACAGGGGGTTTACCGGGGAGCTGTTTTTT. The encoded protein is CASSVRDRGFTGELFF.

This chain links TRBV7-6 with TRBJ1-1; D unresolved. With 5 bases removed from V and 1 base from J, the gap between germline ends came to 11 bases. There are 14 residues in the CDR3. Germline CDR1 is SGHVS and CDR2 is FNYEAQ. The CDR3 protein is CASSRRGGNTEAFF. CDR3 coding DNA: TGTGCCAGCAGCCGTCGGGGTGGGAACACTGAAGCTTTCTTT.

The rearrangement links TRBV5-1 to TRBJ1-2; D is unresolved. The germline V gene has CDR1 SGHRS and CDR2 YFSETQ. The CDR3 length is 12 residues. V gave up 0 bases and J gave up 7 bases, with 7 bases separating them. The CDR3 sequence is CASSLDDIGYTF. DNA for the CDR3: TGCGCCAGCAGCTTGGACGACATTGGCTACACCTTC.

The chain recombines TRBV28 with TRBJ1-1; 8 bases fit TRBD1. V gave up 4 bases and J gave up 3 bases; unmatched junction bases: 7. The CDR3 extends over 15 amino acids. Germline V CDR1 and CDR2: MDHEN, SYDVKM. In nucleotides, the CDR3 is TGTGCCAGCAGTTCAAGGGCAGGGGGCGACACTGAAGCTTTCTTT. Its translation: CASSSRAGGDTEAFF.

The chain links TRBV5-1 to TRBJ2-1; 9 nucleotides agree with TRBD2. The length of the CDR3 is 15 residues. V was clipped by 1 base and J by 6 bases; unmatched bases: 5. Per germline, CDR1 SGHRS and CDR2 YFSETQ. This chain's CDR3 is CASSLISGSINEQFF. DNA for the CDR3: TGCGCCAGCAGCTTGATTAGCGGGAGCATCAATGAGCAGTTCTTC.

The chain combines TRBV19 with TRBJ1-1; no clear D gene. The CDR3 extends over 15 amino acids. The germline V gene has CDR1 LNHDA and CDR2 SQIVND (reference sequence). The V end lost 2 bases, the J end lost 0 bases, and 10 bases lay between the germline ends. CDR3 sequence reads: CASSIPGSMNTEAFF. CDR3 nucleotides: TGTGCCAGTAGTATACCCGGGAGTATGAACACTGAAGCTTTCTTT.

This clone was detected once. The J gene is TRBJ2-1, the V gene TRBV9; TRBD2 matches 8 bases. The CDR3 extends over 16 amino acids. The germline CDR1 and CDR2 sequences are SGDLS and YYNGEE. The V segment lost 0 bases and the J segment 4 bases; nucleotides outside the gene matches: 6. The CDR3 loop reads CASSVGGGLAYNEQFF. The CDR3 DNA sequence: TGTGCCAGCAGCGTAGGTGGTGGACTAGCTTACAATGAGCAGTTCTTC.

A remark on this clone: One end of the junction fails to match germline, which may point to a read error. The chain has TRBV13 and TRBJ1-6; possible D gene TRBD1, 5 bases. From germline, CDR1 is PRHDT and CDR2 FYEKMQ (reference sequence). The CDR3 length is 14 residues. CDR3 nucleotide sequence: TGTGCCAGCAGCTTACGGGGCGGGAATTCGCCCCTCCACTTT. Translation: CASSLRGGNSPLHF.

The CDR3 sequence: CAWTRGRNEQFF. Written as DNA, the CDR3 is TGTGCCTGGACGCGGGGTAGGAATGAGCAGTTCTTC. The V and J genes are TRBV30 and TRBJ2-1; maybe TRBD2 (6 bases). Trimming pared 4 bases from V and 7 bases from J, leaving 11 bases between. Germline assignment: CDR1 GTSNPN and CDR2 SVGIG (reference sequence). The CDR3 is 12 residues long.

The genes are TRBV3-1 (or the pseudogene TRBV3-2) and TRBJ2-2; 10 nucleotides align to TRBD1. The germline V gene encodes CDR1 LGHDT and CDR2 YNNKEL (reference sequence). V gave up 4 bases and J gave up 6 bases; unmatched junction bases: 11. CDR3 size: 17 residues. The CDR3 reads CASSLPTGTGDAGELFF. CDR3 coding DNA: TGTGCCAGCAGCCTCCCAACTGGGACAGGGGATGCCGGGGAGCTGTTTTTT.

The chain links TRBV5-1 to TRBJ1-2; D perhaps matches TRBD1 (5 bases). CDR3 size: 15 residues. The V gene lost 4 bases and the J gene lost 2 bases, with 15 bases spanning the gap. Germline assignment: CDR1 SGHRS and CDR2 YFSETQ. This chain's CDR3 is CASSQGDIENYGYTF. DNA for the CDR3: TGCGCCAGCAGCCAAGGGGATATCGAAAACTATGGCTACACCTTC. Full variable domain (missing parts from reference TRBV5-1 and TRBJ1-2): KAGVTQTPRYLIKTRGQQVTLSCSPISGHRSVSWYQQTPGQGLQFLFEYFSETQRNKGNFPGRFSGRQFSNSRSEMNVSTLELGDSALYLCASSQGDIENYGYTFGSGTRLTVV.

J is TRBJ2-5 and V is TRBV18; the match to TRBD2 covers 7 bases. The CDR3 covers 14 residues. The germline gives CDR1 KGHSH, CDR2 LQKENI. V lost 3 bases to trimming and J lost 3 bases; unmatched junction nucleotides: 4. Here the CDR3 DNA reads TGTGCCAGCTCACCGGGCCGGGGGGAAGAGACCCAGTACTTC. This gives the protein CASSPGRGEETQYF.

This clone occurred once. Other nucleotide sequences from this sample produce the same CDR3. The J gene is TRBJ2-1, the V gene TRBV27, with TRBD1 identical over 7 bases. V lost 4 bases, J lost 4 bases, and 1 base stayed unmatched. There are 13 residues in the CDR3. CDR1 is MNHEY, CDR2 SMNVEV, per germline (reference sequence). The chain's CDR3 is CASSSQGYNEQFF. CDR3 coding DNA: TGTGCCAGCAGTTCACAGGGGTACAATGAGCAGTTCTTC.

The chain is built from TRBV18 and TRBJ2-7, with D unresolved. This CDR3 has 12 amino acids. Germline V gene lookup returns CDR1 KGHSH and CDR2 LQKENI. Trimming left V 6 bases short and J 5 bases short, with 11 bases between. CDR3 amino acids: CASSTGSHEQYF. The CDR3 region has the DNA TGTGCCAGCTCGACGGGTTCCCACGAGCAGTACTTC. The full variable domain, its missing parts supplied by reference TRBV18 and TRBJ2-7, is NAGVMQNPRHLVRRRGQEARLRCSPMKGHSHVYWYRQLPEEGLKFMVYLQKENIIDESGMPKERFSAEFPKEGPSILRIQQVVRGDSAAYFCASSTGSHEQYFGPGTRLTVT.

This chain connects TRBV7-8 to TRBJ1-2, with TRBD1 as a possible D gene (5 bases). Per germline, CDR1 SGHVS and CDR2 FQNEAQ. V shed 6 bases and J shed 7 bases, with 15 bases lying between them. The CDR3 contains 13 residues. CDR3 sequence reads: CASSADRISGYTF. For the CDR3, the DNA is TGTGCCAGCAGTGCCGACAGAATAAGTGGCTACACCTTC.

The chain combines TRBV7-2 with TRBJ1-6, with TRBD1 identical over 7 bases. CDR1 is SGHTA and CDR2 is FQGNSA in the germline V gene. The junction had 7 bases not matched to a gene; V was cut back by 3 bases and J by 8 bases. The CDR3 is 15 residues long. CDR3 DNA sequence: TGTGCCAGCAGCTTCTTCGGGACAGCTCATTCACCCCTCCACTTT. This encodes CASSFFGTAHSPLHF.

The rearrangement joins TRBV5-1 to TRBJ2-3; D perhaps matches TRBD2 (7 bases). The germline gives CDR1 SGHRS, CDR2 YFSETQ. V was clipped by 0 bases and J by 4 bases, with 15 bases between them. The CDR3 runs 16 residues. The CDR3 reads CASSLEGLGGADTQYF. The DNA for the CDR3 is TGCGCCAGCAGCTTGGAAGGACTAGGGGGGGCAGATACGCAGTATTTT.

The chain joins TRBV5-4 to TRBJ1-1; 9 bases line up with TRBD1. In germline, CDR1 is SGHNT, CDR2 YYREEE (reference sequence). The CDR3 is made up of 15 amino acids. V was pared by 4 bases and J by 4 bases, with 8 bases of the junction left unmatched. CDR3 protein: CASSPRDRAGTEAFF. CDR3 nucleotide sequence: TGTGCCAGCAGCCCGAGGGACAGGGCGGGCACTGAAGCTTTCTTT.

The chain uses TRBV24-1 and TRBJ2-1, with TRBD1 matching over 8 bases. This CDR3 has 16 residues. Losses at the gene ends were 3 bases for V and 6 bases for J; bases not matched to a gene: 9. Germline-derived CDR1 and CDR2 are KGHDR and SFDVKD. The CDR3 nucleotides are TGTGCCACCAGTGATCCAGGCAGGGGGCTCGTCAATGAGCAGTTCTTC. Its protein is CATSDPGRGLVNEQFF.

This chain uses TRBV5-6 with TRBJ2-5; TRBD2 is a possible D gene (5 bases). V lost 1 base to trimming and J lost 5 bases, with 24 bases between them. CDR1 is SGHDT, CDR2 YYEEEE, per germline. This CDR3 is built from 18 residues. CDR3 residues: CASSLLRAKAELLETQYF. For the CDR3, the DNA is TGTGCCAGCAGCTTGTTGCGGGCCAAGGCAGAACTCTTGGAGACCCAGTACTTC.

The chain has TRBV28 and TRBJ2-7; weak D call: TRBD1 (6 bases). The ends were cut back, 1 base at V and 0 bases at J, with 13 bases in the middle. From germline, CDR1 is MDHEN and CDR2 SYDVKM. The CDR3 extends over 16 amino acids. The CDR3 bases are TGTGCCAGCAGTTTATCCCCCACAGGGATCTCCTACGAGCAGTACTTC. Translating gives CASSLSPTGISYEQYF.

The chain links TRBV19 to TRBJ2-4, with D tentatively TRBD1 (5 bases). The V gene lost 2 bases and the J gene lost 4 bases, with 9 bases spanning the gap. Germline CDR1 reads LNHDA; CDR2 reads SQIVND (reference sequence). This CDR3 is 14 amino acids long. CDR3 in amino acids: CASSIQGSKNIQYF. DNA of the CDR3: TGTGCCAGTAGTATACAGGGATCGAAAAACATTCAGTACTTC.

This chain joins TRBV5-1 and TRBJ2-6; D is ambiguous. This CDR3 is built from 19 residues. CDR1 is SGHRS, CDR2 YFSETQ, per germline. The ends were cut back, 1 base at V and 0 bases at J, with 17 bases in the middle. The CDR3 reads CASSLRTVRDRSGANVLTF. CDR3 nucleotide sequence: TGCGCCAGCAGCTTGAGAACAGTGAGAGATCGCTCTGGGGCCAACGTCCTGACTTTC.

The rearrangement links TRBV5-1 to TRBJ2-1; TRBD1 agrees at 8 bases. Germline-derived CDR1 and CDR2 are SGHRS and YFSETQ. The CDR3 loop spans 16 amino acids. J gave up 2 bases and V 4 bases, and 8 bases lay outside the gene matches. CDR3 bases: TGCGCCAGCAGCATTACAGGGGGAGACCCCTACAATGAGCAGTTCTTC. Translating it yields CASSITGGDPYNEQFF.

The chain carries TRBV5-4 and TRBJ1-2; no reliable D call. CDR3 length: 15 amino acids. The germline V and J ends were trimmed by 4 bases and 2 bases, with 15 bases remaining between them. Germline V gene data show CDR1 as SGHNT and CDR2 as YYREEE (reference sequence). CDR3 residues: CASSPGPGVNYGYTF. CDR3 nucleotide sequence: TGTGCCAGCAGCCCTGGACCGGGAGTGAACTATGGCTACACCTTC.